This TCR beta chain comes out of a study of blood T cell repertoires in COVID-19. Sequencing used immunoSEQ multiplex PCR; TCRdb keeps in-frame clones, though not all of them. The table includes 200,000 to 250,000 clones, around 90% detected once. The source of this sequence is a woman in her thirties with acute COVID-19. Specimen: PBMCs or T cells enriched from blood (not recorded which).

The CDR3 sequence: CASSPDAVNEKLFF. CDR3 in DNA: TGTGCCAGCAGCCCAGACGCGGTTAATGAAAAACTGTTTTTT. The rearrangement joins TRBV11-2 to TRBJ1-4, with D uncertain. CDR1 and CDR2 from the germline V gene are SGHAT and FQNNGV. The CDR3 has 14 amino acids. Trimming removed 5 bases at V and 4 bases at J, with 11 bases between.